This T cell receptor (beta chain) was recorded in a study of OX40 agonist ivuxolimab in advanced cancers. Turning to the overall study: The costimulatory receptor OX40 (CD134) was targeted by ivuxolimab, a fully human IgG2 agonistic monoclonal antibody. The paper reports the monotherapy dose-escalation portion (N of about 50 patients) of the phase I ivuxolimab trial. Three dose-escalation patients achieved partial responses, one with hepatocellular carcinoma and two with cutaneous melanoma. Of the approximately 50 patients in dose escalation, some 19 had hepatocellular carcinoma, around 15 had melanoma, 9 had renal cell carcinoma and 9 had head and neck cancer. Intravenous ivuxolimab was administered to patients every 2 weeks at six dose levels: 0.01, 0.1, 0.3, 1.5, 3 and 10 mg/kg. Prior anti-PD-1, anti-PD-L1 or anti-CTLA-4 therapy was permitted, and about two fifths of dose-escalation patients had received checkpoint inhibitors. The purpose of peripheral TCRbeta sequencing was to test whether ivuxolimab changed TCR sequence diversity and led to clonal T-cell expansion. The dose-escalation cohort was around 84% male with a mean age of about 60 years, ranging from roughly 20 to 80.

General conclusions and limits of the study: Clonal expansion of both CD4+ and CD8+ blood T cells was observed from baseline to week 6 at doses 0.1 to 3.0 mg/kg. After ivuxolimab, more expanded clones were found on average in CD8+ T cells than in CD4+ T cells. In the 0.1-3.0 mg/kg groups, partial responders had among the lowest normalized peripheral clonal expansion, particularly in CD8+ T cells. The antigen specificity of the clonally expanded peripheral T cells was not determined. Low levels of normalized T-cell clonal expansion were also seen in some nonresponding patients.

As for this clone: What antigen it recognizes has not been identified. No much larger clone exists at a distance of one base, and base qualities are not known.

Genomic DNA was extracted from sorted cells for sequencing of the TCRbeta CDR3 region. The immunoSEQ Assay was used for sequencing of TCRbeta CDR3 regions. Sourced from immuneACCESS, this table was stored by TCRdb with only in-frame sequences that have V and J called. A share of the clones is absent; for the studies checked, an unresolved V gene accounts for under half, and the remainder has no known explanation. Recorded for this sample are about 74,000 clones; just over 90% of them occurred a single time. 4.5% to 7.5% of the sample is held by the ten biggest clonotypes. V and J are trimmed by 2 bases and 0 bases, and the gene matches miss 7 bases of the junction. In the germline V gene, CDR1 corresponds to MGHRA and CDR2 to YSYEKL. Taken from cysteine to phenylalanine, the CDR3 has 17 residues. Only CDR3 DNA is held: 51 bases, read in frame from base 1. Patients with a history of autoimmune disease or receiving systemic immunosuppression were excluded from the trial. In every dose cohort, peripheral blood was drawn for TCR sequencing at baseline, cycle 4 day 1, and cycle 7 day 1. The samples were drawn from a first-in-human, open-label, multicenter phase I dose-escalation trial of ivuxolimab. Adults with locally advanced or metastatic melanoma, renal cell carcinoma, hepatocellular carcinoma or head and neck squamous cell carcinoma were enrolled in the trial. CD4+ and CD8+ T cells were sorted separately from peripheral blood before TCR sequencing.

The chain is assembled from TRBV4-1 and TRBJ2-5, and TRBD1 aligns with 9 junction nucleotides. The starting material was CD4+ or CD8+ T cells sorted from blood, obtained in a trial of the OX40 agonist ivuxolimab. The receptor comes from an adult with an advanced solid tumor such as melanoma, head and neck, liver or kidney cancer. The CDR3 reads as follows: CASSQPGQGPYQETQYF. Read as DNA, the sequence is TGCGCCAGCAGCCAACCGGGACAGGGACCGTACCAAGAGACCCAGTACTTC.